The 30 T cell receptor beta chains below were found in one sample sequenced in a study of blood T cell repertoires in COVID-19. Method: immunoSEQ multiplex PCR; TCRdb's copy keeps in-frame clones and lacks some. The top ten hold roughly 2.1% of the sample, which has 300,000 to 400,000 clones, 80% to 90% seen once. The sample was peripheral blood. These receptor sequences come from a woman in her sixties with COVID-19, enrolled during active disease.

The V call is TRBV28, the J call TRBJ2-3; 11 bases are a match to TRBD1. Germline CDR1 MDHEN, CDR2 SYDVKM. This CDR3 region has 14 residues. J was trimmed by 5 bases and V by 3 bases; bases with no gene match: 1. This CDR3 reads CASSLDRGQDTQYF. In DNA form, the CDR3 reads TGTGCCAGCAGTTTGGACAGGGGGCAAGATACGCAGTATTTT.

This chain links TRBV7-3 with TRBJ2-5, with TRBD1 as a possible D gene (6 bases). CDR1 is SGHTA, CDR2 FQGTGA, per germline. The CDR3 runs to 14 residues. V shed 0 bases and J shed 5 bases, with 10 bases lying between them. CDR3: CASSLTPQGETQYF. CDR3 coding DNA: TGTGCCAGCAGCTTAACGCCTCAGGGGGAGACCCAGTACTTC.

The chain employs TRBV5-6 and TRBJ2-7; D gene ambiguous. This CDR3 is built from 12 residues. The germline gives CDR1 SGHDT, CDR2 YYEEEE. Trimming left V 5 bases short and J 1 base short, with 7 bases between. CDR3 nucleotides: TGTGCCAGCAGATTCCAGTCCTACGAGCAGTACTTC. It codes for CASRFQSYEQYF.

The chain's CDR3 is CASSYGLAGGVETQYF. The CDR3 DNA sequence: TGTGCCAGCAGCTACGGACTAGCGGGTGGGGTTGAGACCCAGTACTTC. The chain carries TRBV11-2 and TRBJ2-5; 11 bases are a match to TRBD2. From germline, CDR1 is SGHAT and CDR2 FQNNGV. Losses at the gene ends were 4 bases for V and 5 bases for J; bases not matched to a gene: 9. The CDR3 contains 16 residues.

V gene TRBV6-4 combines with J gene TRBJ1-2; 9 nucleotides match TRBD1. V dropped 4 bases and J dropped 7; count of bases not matched to a gene: 7. Germline CDR1 is MRHNA and CDR2 is SNTAGT. This CDR3 has 14 amino acids. CDR3 coding DNA: TGTGCCAGCAGTGTCACAGGGGGCGCGGGTGGCTACACCTTC. Its translation: CASSVTGGAGGYTF.

The V call is TRBV5-4, the J call TRBJ2-1; D not certain. This CDR3 has 11 residues. Trimming took 0 bases from V and 12 from J, leaving 7 bases between them. The germline V gene has CDR1 SGHNT and CDR2 YYREEE (reference sequence). The CDR3 nucleotides are TGTGCCAGCAGCTTGGGGCAGCGGCAGTTCTTC. Amino acid sequence: CASSLGQRQFF.

This clone was seen more than once but under ten times. V and J are TRBV4-1 and TRBJ2-5, with D possibly being TRBD2 (6 bases). Germline assignment: CDR1 MGHRA and CDR2 YSYEKL. CDR3 size: 13 residues. Trimming cost V 6 bases and J 5 bases, with 13 bases left between them. CDR3 coding DNA: TGCGCCAGCAGGGATACTAGCAGCGAGACCCAGTACTTC. As protein: CASRDTSSETQYF.

V usage is TRBV3-1 (or the pseudogene TRBV3-2) and J usage is TRBJ1-2; D is unclear. CDR3 length: 15 residues. Germline CDR1 LGHDT, CDR2 YNNKEL (reference sequence). The germline V and J ends were trimmed by 4 bases and 7 bases, with 19 bases remaining between them. The CDR3 protein is CASSLWTAGVGGYTF. In DNA form, the CDR3 reads TGTGCCAGCAGCCTCTGGACTGCCGGGGTTGGTGGCTACACCTTC.

CDR3 region: CASRGGRRAQHF. The CDR3 nucleotides are TGTGCCAGCAGGGGGGGGCGGCGGGCCCAGCATTTT. V gene TRBV28 combines with J gene TRBJ1-5; possible D gene TRBD1, 6 bases. The V gene lost 6 bases and the J gene lost 11 bases, with 14 bases spanning the gap. The CDR3 sequence is 12 residues long. CDR1 and CDR2 (germline): MDHEN, SYDVKM.

The chain uses TRBV6-1 and TRBJ1-2, with D hard to call. This CDR3 spans 12 amino acids. Looked up from germline, CDR1 is MNHNS and CDR2 is SASEGT. V dropped 1 base and J dropped 4 bases, with 4 bases sitting between them. The CDR3 here is CASSEGSYGYTF. In DNA form, the CDR3 reads TGTGCCAGCAGTGAAGGGAGCTATGGCTACACCTTC.

The CDR3 sequence is CASSTQGAGQYF. CDR3 sequence (DNA): TGTGCCAGCAGCACGCAGGGCGCAGGGCAGTACTTC. The chain carries TRBV12-3 or TRBV12-4 and TRBJ2-7; a possible D gene is TRBD1 (5 bases). Trimming took 6 bases from V and 9 from J, leaving 15 bases between them. This CDR3 has 12 amino acids.

This clone has a single count. V usage is TRBV7-8 and J usage is TRBJ2-7; no definite D call. Trimming took off 3 bases at V and 0 bases at J, with 12 bases between the two ends. The CDR3 sequence is 15 residues long. Per the germline V gene, CDR1 is SGHVS and CDR2 is FQNEAQ. Here the CDR3 DNA reads TGTGCCAGCAGCTTTGGGCAGCCATCCTCCTACGAGCAGTACTTC. Amino acids: CASSFGQPSSYEQYF.

The V and J genes are TRBV11-2 and TRBJ2-1, with D possibly matching TRBD2 (7 bases). With 7 bases removed from V and 0 bases from J, the gap between germline ends came to 13 bases. Germline CDR1 and CDR2: SGHAT and FQNNGV. CDR3 length: 15 amino acids. CDR3 nucleotide sequence: TGTGCCAGCAATGCGGGGGCACTCTCCTACAATGAGCAGTTCTTC. Translation gives CASNAGALSYNEQFF. Filled out from reference TRBV11-2 and TRBJ2-1, the complete variable domain reads EAGVAQSPRYKIIEKRQSVAFWCNPISGHATLYWYQQILGQGPKLLIQFQNNGVVDDSQLPKDRFSAERLKGVDSTLKIQPAKLEDSAVYLCASNAGALSYNEQFFGPGTRLTVL.

This chain joins TRBV9 and TRBJ1-1; D gene unclear. Trimming stripped 0 bases from V and 0 bases from J, with 9 bases between. CDR1 is SGDLS, CDR2 YYNGEE, per germline. The CDR3 contains 15 residues. The CDR3 is CASSVVLGMNTEAFF. The DNA of the CDR3 is TGTGCCAGCAGCGTAGTTCTAGGAATGAACACTGAAGCTTTCTTT. The whole variable domain, filled in from reference TRBV9 and TRBJ1-1, reads DSGVTQTPKHLITATGQRVTLRCSPRSGDLSVYWYQQSLDQGLQFLIQYYNGEERAKGNILERFSAQQFPDLHSELNLSSLELGDSALYFCASSVVLGMNTEAFFGQGTRLTVV.

CDR3 coding DNA: TGTGCCAGCAGCTTAGGACAGGGAGGAGGCTACACCTTC. It is translated as CASSLGQGGGYTF. The chain combines TRBV7-8 with TRBJ1-2; 7 bases are shared with TRBD1. Germline loops: CDR1 SGHVS, CDR2 FQNEAQ. The CDR3 contains 13 residues. Losses at the gene ends were 1 base for V and 8 bases for J; bases not matched to a gene: 4.

This clone was found once. The gene calls are TRBV29-1 and TRBJ1-2, with TRBD1 matching over 7 bases. Germline trimming cut 6 bases from V and 10 bases from J; bases unmatched to any gene: 11. This CDR3 is built from 12 residues. Germline values: CDR1 SQVTM, CDR2 ANQGSEA. In nucleotides, the CDR3 is TGCAGCGTCGGACCCCGGGACAGAGACTACACCTTC. It yields the protein CSVGPRDRDYTF.

V usage is TRBV2 and J usage is TRBJ1-5; D is undetermined. Germline assignment: CDR1 SNHLY and CDR2 FYNNEI. Trimming removed 5 bases at V and 3 bases at J, with 8 bases between. This CDR3 is 13 amino acids long. The CDR3 region is CASSSGDNQPQHF. The CDR3 DNA sequence: TGTGCCAGCAGTTCAGGCGACAATCAGCCCCAGCATTTT.

The chain carries TRBV5-1 and TRBJ2-5; 11 nucleotides agree with TRBD2. The V gene end was trimmed by 5 bases and the J gene end by 4 bases; junction bases not matched to a gene: 7. The CDR3 sequence is 15 residues long. Per the germline V gene, CDR1 is SGHRS and CDR2 is YFSETQ. CDR3 in DNA: TGCGCCAGCAGACAAACACTAGCGGGGGCAGAGACCCAGTACTTC. Translating it yields CASRQTLAGAETQYF.

This clone was recorded a few times. V gene TRBV7-2 combines with J gene TRBJ1-2, with 7 bases matching TRBD1. The V gene end was trimmed by 3 bases and the J gene end by 4 bases; junction bases not matched to a gene: 5. This CDR3 is built from 14 residues. Germline CDR1 SGHTA, CDR2 FQGNSA. Written as DNA, the CDR3 is TGTGCCAGCAGCTTTCTCCAGGGGGTCTATGGCTACACCTTC. Its protein is CASSFLQGVYGYTF.

The chain joins TRBV6-5 to TRBJ1-5; tentative D call: TRBD1 (5 bases). This CDR3 region has 16 residues. V dropped 2 bases and J dropped 11 bases, with 22 bases sitting between them. CDR1 MNHEY and CDR2 SVGAGI come from the germline V gene. The chain's CDR3 is CASSYVRGEGSDTQHF. CDR3 sequence (DNA): TGTGCCAGCAGTTACGTTCGGGGGGAGGGATCAGACACCCAGCATTTT.

V gene TRBV20-1 combines with J gene TRBJ1-6, with D perhaps TRBD1 (6 bases). CDR3 length: 16 residues. CDR1 and CDR2 from the germline V gene are DFQATT and SNEGSKA (reference sequence). V shed 3 bases and J shed 0 bases, with 12 bases lying between them. This CDR3 reads CSASWGGPSYNSPLHF. The CDR3, as DNA: TGCAGTGCTAGTTGGGGGGGGCCCTCCTATAATTCACCCCTCCACTTT.

The chain employs TRBV30 and TRBJ1-4, with unresolved D. The CDR3 extends over 12 amino acids. Trimming removed 2 bases from V and 8 bases from J, with 9 bases in between. The germline gives CDR1 GTSNPN, CDR2 SVGIG (reference sequence). This CDR3 is CAWSIHGEKLFF. CDR3 sequence (DNA): TGTGCCTGGAGTATTCACGGGGAAAAACTGTTTTTT.

The genes are TRBV15 and TRBJ2-2; D ambiguous. Trimming took 1 base from V and 5 from J, leaving 8 bases between them. Germline CDR1 is LNHNV and CDR2 is YYDKDF (reference sequence). This CDR3 has 14 amino acids. CDR3 coding DNA: TGTGCCACCAGCAGAGGACAATCTACCGGGGAGCTGTTTTTT. Protein: CATSRGQSTGELFF.

This chain connects TRBV6-5 to TRBJ1-6; the match to TRBD1 covers 8 bases. The CDR3 is 15 residues long. Germline trimming cut 6 bases from V and 7 bases from J; bases unmatched to any gene: 8. The germline gives CDR1 MNHEY, CDR2 SVGAGI. CDR3 nucleotides: TGTGCCAGCAGCGAGGGACAGGTGAGAAATTCACCCCTCCACTTT. Its protein product is CASSEGQVRNSPLHF.

The chain couples TRBV20-1 to TRBJ2-5, with D perhaps matching TRBD2 (5 bases). This CDR3 is 11 amino acids long. With 6 bases removed from V and 5 bases from J, the gap between germline ends came to 10 bases. The germline gives CDR1 DFQATT, CDR2 SNEGSKA (reference sequence). Here the CDR3 reads CSAAGRETQYF. The CDR3 coding sequence is TGCAGTGCGGCGGGCCGGGAGACCCAGTACTTC.

This chain links TRBV5-1 with TRBJ2-5; D not resolved. This CDR3 has 14 residues. Germline V gives CDR1 SGHRS, CDR2 YFSETQ. Trimming took off 0 bases at V and 2 bases at J, with 8 bases between the two ends. The CDR3 protein is CASSLALPQETQYF. CDR3 coding DNA: TGCGCCAGCAGCTTGGCCCTACCACAAGAGACCCAGTACTTC.

This chain uses TRBV29-1 with TRBJ2-5; a possible D gene is TRBD2 (5 bases). Trimming took off 8 bases at V and 1 base at J, with 11 bases between the two ends. The germline CDR1 and CDR2 sequences are SQVTM and ANQGSEA. The CDR3 loop spans 12 amino acids. The CDR3 reads CSFRLFQETQYF. The CDR3 region has the DNA TGCAGCTTTAGACTATTCCAAGAGACCCAGTACTTC.

The chain has TRBV5-5 and TRBJ1-6; D unclear. The CDR3 sequence is 17 residues long. Germline V gene data show CDR1 as SGHKS and CDR2 as YYEKEE (reference sequence). The ends were cut back, 6 bases at V and 0 bases at J, with 16 bases in the middle. The CDR3 coding sequence is TGTGCCAGCACCTTTTCGTTCTCGAGCTCCTATAATTCACCCCTCCACTTT. It is translated as CASTFSFSSSYNSPLHF.

This chain links TRBV25-1 with TRBJ1-2, with D unclear. The V and J ends lost 7 bases and 7 bases respectively, with 19 bases between them. The CDR3 covers 14 residues. CDR1 and CDR2 from the germline V gene are MGHDK and SYGVNS. The CDR3 DNA is TGTGCCAGCATCCCGCGAGGGAGGGCAGGTGGCTACACCTTC. Translated: CASIPRGRAGGYTF.

The chain combines TRBV3-1 (or the pseudogene TRBV3-2) with TRBJ1-3; TRBD1 matches at 7 bases. The germline CDR1 and CDR2 sequences are LGHDT and YNNKEL (reference sequence). V shed 2 bases and J 0 bases; nucleotides not matched to a gene: 13. The CDR3 runs to 19 residues. Here the CDR3 reads CASSQSLGGGGRSGNTIYF. In DNA form, the CDR3 reads TGTGCCAGCAGCCAAAGCTTAGGAGGAGGGGGCCGCTCTGGAAACACCATATATTTT.